One and the same sample provided the 24 T cell receptor beta chains below, sequenced in a study of shared clonotypes between healthy human individuals. Generated by immunoSEQ multiplex PCR, the TCRdb table keeps only in-frame clones and is missing some. This table holds 2,100,000 or so clones, almost 96% found once. Sequenced input: naive CD4+ T cells sorted from blood. The subset here: CD45RA+ positively selected. These receptors all come from a man aged 18 to 29 in good health.

The chain joins TRBV6-5 to TRBJ2-1; TRBD2 is a possible D gene (5 bases). Germline CDR1 MNHEY, CDR2 SVGAGI. CDR3 length: 16 residues. Trimming left V 2 bases short and J 5 bases short, with 16 bases between. The chain's CDR3 is CASSYGRAGRDNEQFF. The CDR3 DNA follows: TGTGCCAGCAGTTACGGACGGGCTGGGCGGGACAATGAGCAGTTCTTC.

With regard to this clone: Different DNA sequences within this sample yield the same CDR3. The chain links TRBV18 to TRBJ2-3; D is ambiguous. The CDR3 contains 13 residues. The germline gives CDR1 KGHSH, CDR2 LQKENI. V was pared by 2 bases and J by 3 bases, with 6 bases between. The CDR3 is CASSPSQTDTQYF. For the CDR3, the DNA is TGTGCCAGCTCACCATCACAGACAGATACGCAGTATTTT.

The chain joins TRBV7-2 to TRBJ2-2, with D possibly TRBD1 on 6 matching bases. There are 13 residues in the CDR3. The V gene's germline CDR1 is SGHTA and CDR2 FQGNSA. V lost 4 bases, J lost 6 bases, and 9 bases lay in between. CDR3 DNA: TGTGCCAGCAGCTCGGGACAACCCGGGGAGCTGTTTTTT. The encoded protein is CASSSGQPGELFF.

The genes are TRBV5-1 and TRBJ2-5; D gene ambiguous. This CDR3 has 19 amino acids. Trimming shortened V by 0 bases and J by 5 bases, and 26 bases separated the two germline ends. Germline V CDR1 and CDR2: SGHRS, YFSETQ. CDR3 DNA sequence: TGCGCCAGCAGCTTGGGGTTAGACGTTAGACGCCCGCCGGCGGAGACCCAGTACTTC. This codes for CASSLGLDVRRPPAETQYF.

In this sample, this clone turned up once. The chain recombines TRBV4-1 with TRBJ2-3; 13 nucleotides align to TRBD2. Germline V gives CDR1 MGHRA, CDR2 YSYEKL. J gave up 4 bases and V 4 bases, and 2 bases lay outside the gene matches. The CDR3 is made up of 15 amino acids. Written as DNA, the CDR3 is TGCGCCAGCAGCCGGACTAGCGGGAGAGCAGATACGCAGTATTTT. It specifies CASSRTSGRADTQYF.

This chain uses TRBV11-2 with TRBJ2-3; 9 bases are shared with TRBD2. Germline-derived CDR1 and CDR2 are SGHAT and FQNNGV. Trimming took 0 bases from V and 1 from J; bases not matched to a gene: 2. CDR3 length equals 16 residues. The CDR3: CASSLDLAGRTDTQYF. As DNA, the CDR3 is TGTGCCAGCAGCTTAGATCTAGCGGGGCGCACAGATACGCAGTATTTT.

This chain connects TRBV6-1 to TRBJ1-5, with D uncertain. Trimming removed 3 bases from V and 5 bases from J, with 8 bases in between. CDR1 is MNHNS and CDR2 is SASEGT in the germline V gene. The CDR3 is 13 residues long. CDR3 bases: TGTGCCAGCAGTGATTCCAGTTATCAGCCCCAGCATTTT. Amino acids: CASSDSSYQPQHF.

CDR3 in amino acids: CATSRGVENIQYF. The DNA of the CDR3 is TGTGCCACCAGCAGAGGGGTGGAAAACATTCAGTACTTC. The genes are TRBV15 and TRBJ2-4, with D unresolved. Per germline, CDR1 LNHNV and CDR2 YYDKDF (reference sequence). The CDR3 is made up of 13 amino acids. V was cut by 1 base and J by 5 bases, with 6 bases left in between.

This clone appeared a single time. This chain connects TRBV11-2 to TRBJ2-7, with 7 bases matching TRBD2. The CDR3 consists of 17 residues. Germline V gene lookup returns CDR1 SGHAT and CDR2 FQNNGV. V shed 1 base and J 2 bases; nucleotides not matched to a gene: 11. In nucleotides, the CDR3 is TGTGCCAGCAGCTTAGTACTAGTTGGGGGGGTAACCTACGAGCAGTACTTC. This gives the protein CASSLVLVGGVTYEQYF.

The chain uses TRBV28 and TRBJ1-4; no reliable D call. The V end lost 6 bases, the J end lost 0 bases, and 14 bases lay between the germline ends. The CDR3 is 16 residues long. The germline CDR1 and CDR2 sequences are MDHEN and SYDVKM. For the CDR3, the DNA is TGTGCCAGCAGCCCCAACGGCCTTGCAACTAATGAAAAACTGTTTTTT. It is translated as CASSPNGLATNEKLFF.

CDR3 in amino acids: CASSIQETQYF. CDR3 nucleotides: TGTGCCAGCAGCATTCAAGAGACCCAGTACTTC. This sequence joins TRBV9 and TRBJ2-5; D gene ambiguous. V lost 4 bases, J lost 2 bases, and 3 bases lay in between. The CDR3 has 11 residues. Germline CDR1 SGDLS, CDR2 YYNGEE.

Comments on this clone: The sample has other DNA sequences that encode this CDR3 too. The CDR3 reads CASSWTGGYEQYF. CDR3 in DNA: TGTGCCAGCAGCTGGACAGGGGGGTACGAGCAGTACTTC. The rearrangement joins TRBV5-4 to TRBJ2-7; TRBD1 matches at 10 bases. Germline loops: CDR1 SGHNT, CDR2 YYREEE (reference sequence). The CDR3 is made up of 13 amino acids. Trimming cost V 3 bases and J 4 bases; bases outside gene matches: 1.

V gene TRBV11-3 combines with J gene TRBJ2-1; 8 positions agree with TRBD2. This CDR3 has 16 amino acids. Germline V lookup: CDR1 SGHNT, CDR2 YENEEA. Trimming took 5 bases from V and 4 from J; bases not matched to a gene: 10. CDR3: CASSPGTSGVYNEQFF. Here the CDR3 DNA reads TGTGCCAGCAGCCCCGGAACTAGCGGAGTATACAATGAGCAGTTCTTC.

The chain carries TRBV4-1 and TRBJ1-5, with TRBD1 as a possible D gene (6 bases). The CDR3 loop spans 16 amino acids. The germline gives CDR1 MGHRA, CDR2 YSYEKL. The V end lost 4 bases, the J end lost 1 base, and 14 bases lay between the germline ends. This chain's CDR3 is CASSPQGRVSNQPQHF. CDR3 coding DNA: TGCGCCAGCAGCCCCCAGGGGCGGGTAAGCAATCAGCCCCAGCATTTT.

V gene TRBV11-3 combines with J gene TRBJ2-7; either TRBD1 or TRBD2 may supply D (6 bases each). Trimming pared 4 bases from V and 2 bases from J, leaving 9 bases between. The CDR3 is made up of 13 amino acids. CDR1 and CDR2 from the germline V gene are SGHNT and YENEEA. CDR3 amino acids: CASSYGGPYEQYF. The CDR3 coding sequence is TGTGCCAGCAGCTATGGGGGGCCCTACGAGCAGTACTTC.

The chain combines TRBV5-6 with TRBJ1-2, with 7 bases lining up with TRBD1. This CDR3 spans 14 amino acids. In germline, CDR1 is SGHDT, CDR2 YYEEEE. With V trimmed by 1 base and J by 4 bases, 4 bases remained unmatched. In DNA form, the CDR3 reads TGTGCCAGCAGCTTGTCGGGACAGATCTATGGCTACACCTTC. Protein sequence: CASSLSGQIYGYTF. Full variable domain (missing parts from reference TRBV5-6 and TRBJ1-2): DAGVTQSPTHLIKTRGQQVTLRCSPKSGHDTVSWYQQALGQGPQFIFQYYEEEERQRGNFPDRFSGHQFPNYSSELNVNALLLGDSALYLCASSLSGQIYGYTFGSGTRLTVV.

The chain is built from TRBV7-2 and TRBJ2-1, with 11 bases lining up with TRBD2. This CDR3 is 15 amino acids long. CDR1 and CDR2 (germline): SGHTA, FQGNSA. Trimming took 5 bases from V and 4 from J; bases not matched to a gene: 4. The CDR3 bases are TGTGCCAGCAGCCATACTAGCGGGGGTTACAATGAGCAGTTCTTC. Protein product: CASSHTSGGYNEQFF.

The chain links TRBV2 to TRBJ2-7, with 10 bases that match TRBD2. After removal of 6 bases from V and 3 bases from J, the junction contained 8 bases not matched to a gene. CDR1 SNHLY and CDR2 FYNNEI come from the germline V gene. This CDR3 has 15 amino acids. CDR3: CASSAELAGDYEQYF. CDR3 bases: TGTGCCAGCAGCGCTGAGCTAGCGGGAGACTACGAGCAGTACTTC.

The chain couples TRBV7-2 to TRBJ2-3; the D is unclear. Per germline, CDR1 SGHTA and CDR2 FQGNSA. V lost 5 bases and J lost 2, with 11 bases in between. This CDR3 has 14 amino acids. The CDR3 DNA is TGTGCCAGCAGCCCGACCTATACCACAGATACGCAGTATTTT. This sequence encodes CASSPTYTTDTQYF.

The chain joins TRBV7-2 to TRBJ2-3; 11 bases match TRBD2. The V and J ends lost 4 bases and 0 bases, in that order; junction bases with no gene match: 6. The CDR3 has 17 amino acids. The germline gives CDR1 SGHTA, CDR2 FQGNSA. CDR3 bases: TGTGCCAGCAGCTACGCGACTAGCGGGGCTAGCACAGATACGCAGTATTTT. Amino acid sequence: CASSYATSGASTDTQYF.

The rearrangement joins TRBV7-2 to TRBJ1-2; D uncertain. The CDR3 totals 13 residues. Germline V gene lookup returns CDR1 SGHTA and CDR2 FQGNSA. V was cut by 4 bases and J by 4 bases, with 10 bases left in between. DNA of the CDR3: TGTGCCAGCAGCTCAGCTTTCAGCTATGGCTACACCTTC. The encoded protein is CASSSAFSYGYTF. The variable domain in full, with the rest retrieved from reference TRBV7-2 and TRBJ1-2, is GAGVSQSPSNKVTEKGKDVELRCDPISGHTALYWYRQSLGQGLEFLIYFQGNSAPDKSGLPSDRFSAERTGGSVSTLTIQRTQQEDSAVYLCASSSAFSYGYTFGSGTRLTVV.

The J gene is TRBJ2-7, the V gene TRBV6-5, with D perhaps being TRBD1 or TRBD2 (5 bases each). This CDR3 is built from 16 residues. Germline V gene sequence: CDR1 MNHEY, CDR2 SVGAGI. V was clipped by 0 bases and J by 4 bases, with 16 bases between them. The CDR3 reads CASSYSGLAYEYEQYF. The CDR3 DNA reads as TGTGCCAGCAGTTACTCGGGGCTAGCCTATGAGTACGAGCAGTACTTC.

The chain is built from TRBV29-1 and TRBJ2-7; D is perhaps TRBD1 or TRBD2 (5 bases each). The CDR3 loop spans 14 amino acids. The V gene's germline CDR1 is SQVTM and CDR2 ANQGSEA. V was shortened by 4 bases and J by 6 bases, with 19 bases between the two germline ends. The CDR3 loop is CSVGSRGTLSEQYF. The DNA of the CDR3 is TGCAGCGTTGGGAGTAGAGGGACGTTGAGCGAGCAGTACTTC.

The chain is built from TRBV7-9 and TRBJ1-6, with no clear D. The CDR3 is 15 amino acids. The germline V and J ends were trimmed by 5 bases and 7 bases, with 15 bases remaining between them. Germline V lookup: CDR1 SEHNR, CDR2 FQNEAQ (reference sequence). CDR3 DNA: TGTGCCAGCAGCGATTCGCCCCCGGCCAATTCACCCCTCCACTTT. As protein: CASSDSPPANSPLHF. The variable domain in full, completed from reference TRBV7-9 and TRBJ1-6, reads DTGVSQNPRHKITKRGQNVTFRCDPISEHNRLYWYRQTLGQGPEFLTYFQNEAQLEKSRLLSDRFSAERPKGSFSTLEIQRTEQGDSAMYLCASSDSPPANSPLHFGNGTRLTVT.